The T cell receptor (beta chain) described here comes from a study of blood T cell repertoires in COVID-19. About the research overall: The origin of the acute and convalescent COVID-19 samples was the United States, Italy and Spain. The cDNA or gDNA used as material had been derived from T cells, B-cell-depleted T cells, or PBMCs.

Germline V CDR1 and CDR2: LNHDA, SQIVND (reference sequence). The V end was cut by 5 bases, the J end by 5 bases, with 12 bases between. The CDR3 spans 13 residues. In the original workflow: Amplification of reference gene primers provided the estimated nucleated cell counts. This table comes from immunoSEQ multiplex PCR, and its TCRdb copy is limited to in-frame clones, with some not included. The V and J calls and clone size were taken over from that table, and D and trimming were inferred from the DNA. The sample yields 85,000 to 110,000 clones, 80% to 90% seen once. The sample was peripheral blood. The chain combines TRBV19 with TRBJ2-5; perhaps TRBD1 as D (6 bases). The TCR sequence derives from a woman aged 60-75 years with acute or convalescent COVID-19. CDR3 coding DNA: TGTGCCAGTAGTCCAACAGGGTCGGAGACCCAGTACTTC. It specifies CASSPTGSETQYF.